This TCR beta chain appears in the sequencing data of a study of blood T cell repertoires in COVID-19. Turning to the study itself: Sites in the United States, Italy and Spain provided acute and convalescent COVID-19 samples.

This CDR3 spans 16 amino acids. CDR1 and CDR2 (germline): SEHNR, FQNEAQ (reference sequence). Trimming took 2 bases from V and 3 from J, leaving 17 bases between them. In the authors' workflow: Amplification of reference gene primers was used by the study to estimate nucleated cell counts. Assay: immunoSEQ multiplex PCR; the TCRdb copy retains only in-frame clones and omits some. Clone size and the V and J calls come from that table; the DNA yielded D and trimming. The sample includes 70,000 or so clones, roughly 84% of them seen just once. This sequence originates from an elderly woman with active or convalescent COVID-19. The sample comprised peripheral blood. The genes are TRBV7-9 and TRBJ2-7; D is unclear. CDR3 coding DNA: TGTGCCAGCAGCTTATCCTTTGGTCAGAACCTCTACGAGCAGTACTTC. It codes for CASSLSFGQNLYEQYF.